Shown below are 9 T cell receptor beta chains from a single sample sequenced in a study of blood T cell repertoires in COVID-19. Only in-frame clones appear in the TCRdb table, and some are missing; sequencing was by immunoSEQ multiplex PCR. The sample carries about 61,000 clones, approximately 80% recorded once. The material sequenced was peripheral blood. These receptors originate from a man between 65 and 79 years old with acute or convalescent COVID-19.

The chain employs TRBV7-3 and TRBJ1-5; D may be TRBD1 (6 bases). The germline V gene encodes CDR1 SGHTA and CDR2 FQGTGA. The CDR3 runs 13 residues. V lost 5 bases to trimming and J lost 4 bases, with 9 bases between them. CDR3 bases: TGTGCCAGCAGCCCCGACAGGAATCAGCCCCAGCATTTT. It translates to CASSPDRNQPQHF. Combining the CDR3 with reference TRBV7-3 and TRBJ1-5 gives the whole variable domain GAGVSQTPSNKVTEKGKYVELRCDPISGHTALYWYRQSLGQGPEFLIYFQGTGAADDSGLPNDRFFAVRPEGSVSTLKIQRTERGDSAVYLCASSPDRNQPQHFGDGTRLSIL.

The chain combines TRBV7-6 with TRBJ1-3, with TRBD1 as a possible D gene (6 bases). Germline V gives CDR1 SGHVS, CDR2 FNYEAQ. CDR3 size: 13 residues. V lost 6 bases and J 6 bases, leaving 12 bases between the germline ends. CDR3 residues: CASRDSGENTIYF. DNA of the CDR3: TGTGCCAGCAGAGACTCAGGGGAAAACACCATATATTTT. Full variable domain (rest looked up from reference TRBV7-6 and TRBJ1-3): GAGVSQSPRYKVTKRGQDVALRCDPISGHVSLYWYRQALGQGPEFLTYFNYEAQQDKSGLPNDRFSAERPEGSISTLTIQRTEQRDSAMYRCASRDSGENTIYFGEGSWLTVV.

The chain carries TRBV5-1 and TRBJ2-7; weak D call: TRBD1 (6 bases). V lost 0 bases and J 0 bases, leaving 10 bases between the germline ends. This CDR3 region has 15 residues. Germline V gives CDR1 SGHRS, CDR2 YFSETQ. CDR3 in amino acids: CASSLGSRGSYEQYF. CDR3 in DNA: TGCGCCAGCAGCTTGGGTAGCAGGGGCTCCTACGAGCAGTACTTC.

This clone was detected once. The V and J genes are TRBV21-1 and TRBJ2-3; the DNA was not used to check the table's D call, TRBD2. TRBV21-1 is classified as a pseudogene. The CDR3 runs to 13 residues. Written as DNA, the CDR3 is TGTGCCAGCCGACTAGCCCTGAGGGATACGCAGTATTTT. Its translation: CASRLALRDTQYF.

V usage is TRBV7-2 and J usage is TRBJ1-1; D unresolved. V was shortened by 1 base and J by 4 bases, with 10 bases between the two germline ends. This CDR3 comprises 14 residues. The germline CDR1 and CDR2 sequences are SGHTA and FQGNSA. Here the CDR3 reads CASSLGFRVTEAFF. In DNA, the CDR3 is TGTGCCAGCAGCTTAGGATTCCGGGTCACTGAAGCTTTCTTT.

This clone was detected a few times. This chain links TRBV6-1 with TRBJ1-2; 7 bases line up with TRBD1. J was trimmed by 7 bases and V by 3 bases; bases with no gene match: 8. This CDR3 is built from 14 residues. Germline-derived CDR1 and CDR2 are MNHNS and SASEGT. The CDR3 loop reads CASSDGRGIFGYTF. In DNA, the CDR3 is TGTGCCAGCAGTGATGGCAGGGGGATTTTTGGCTACACCTTC.

The chain combines TRBV28 with TRBJ2-7; the D gene is possibly TRBD1 (7 bases). Matching the DNA end better, TRBJ2-1 makes the J call doubtful. The CDR3 contains 14 residues. Germline V gene sequence: CDR1 MDHEN, CDR2 SYDVKM. The CDR3 bases are TGTGCCAGCAGTCGCAGGGGGGCCCCCAATGAGCAGTTCTTC. Protein: CASSRRGAPNEQFF.

The genes are TRBV5-1 and TRBJ2-7; perhaps TRBD2 as D (5 bases). The germline V and J ends were trimmed by 5 bases and 2 bases, with 11 bases remaining between them. The CDR3 is 13 amino acids. The germline V gene has CDR1 SGHRS and CDR2 YFSETQ. CDR3 in DNA: TGCGCCAGCAGTACACCGGGAACCTACGAGCAGTACTTC. This translates into CASSTPGTYEQYF.

The rearrangement links TRBV6-5 to TRBJ1-6, with TRBD1 matching 7 bases. The junction had 3 bases not matched to a gene; V was cut back by 6 bases and J by 7 bases. Germline V gene lookup returns CDR1 MNHEY and CDR2 SVGAGI. The CDR3 length is 13 residues. The CDR3, as DNA: TGTGCCAGCAGAAGACAGGGAAATTCACCCCTCCACTTT. Its protein product is CASRRQGNSPLHF.